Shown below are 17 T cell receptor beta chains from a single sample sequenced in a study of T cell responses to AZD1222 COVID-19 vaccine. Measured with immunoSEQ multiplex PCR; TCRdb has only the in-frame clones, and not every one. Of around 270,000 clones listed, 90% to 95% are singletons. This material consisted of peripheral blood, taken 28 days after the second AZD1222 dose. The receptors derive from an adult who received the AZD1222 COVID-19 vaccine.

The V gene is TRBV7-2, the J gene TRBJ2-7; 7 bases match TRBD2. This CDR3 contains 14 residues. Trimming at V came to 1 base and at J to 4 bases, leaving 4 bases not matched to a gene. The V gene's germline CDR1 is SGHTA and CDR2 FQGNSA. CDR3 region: CASSLGAGSYEQYF. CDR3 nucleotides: TGTGCCAGCAGCTTAGGAGCGGGGTCTTACGAGCAGTACTTC.

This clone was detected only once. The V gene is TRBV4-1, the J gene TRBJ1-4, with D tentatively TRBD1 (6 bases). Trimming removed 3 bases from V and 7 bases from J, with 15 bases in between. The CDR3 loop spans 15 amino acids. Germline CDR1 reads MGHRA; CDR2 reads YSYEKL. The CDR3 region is CASSHNSRGGEKLFF. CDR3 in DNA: TGCGCCAGCAGCCATAACTCCAGGGGTGGTGAAAAACTGTTTTTT.

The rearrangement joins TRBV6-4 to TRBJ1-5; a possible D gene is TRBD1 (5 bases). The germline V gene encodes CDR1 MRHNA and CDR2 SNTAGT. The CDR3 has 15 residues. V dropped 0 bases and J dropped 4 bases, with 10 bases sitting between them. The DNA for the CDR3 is TGTGCCAGCAGTGACTCCCGACAGAGGAATCAGCCCCAGCATTTT. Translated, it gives CASSDSRQRNQPQHF.

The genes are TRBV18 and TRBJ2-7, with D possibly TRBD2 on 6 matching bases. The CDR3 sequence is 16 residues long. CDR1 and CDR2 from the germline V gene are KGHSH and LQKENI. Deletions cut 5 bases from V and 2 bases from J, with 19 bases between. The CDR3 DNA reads TGTGCCAGCTCATTCACGCCGGGAGCAGAGCCCTACGAGCAGTACTTC. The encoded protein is CASSFTPGAEPYEQYF.

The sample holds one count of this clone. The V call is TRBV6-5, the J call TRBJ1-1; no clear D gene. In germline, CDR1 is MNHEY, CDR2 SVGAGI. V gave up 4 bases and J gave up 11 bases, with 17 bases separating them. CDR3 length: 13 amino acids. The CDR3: CASSSLWSLGAFF. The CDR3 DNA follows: TGTGCCAGCAGTTCCCTTTGGAGCCTGGGGGCTTTCTTT.

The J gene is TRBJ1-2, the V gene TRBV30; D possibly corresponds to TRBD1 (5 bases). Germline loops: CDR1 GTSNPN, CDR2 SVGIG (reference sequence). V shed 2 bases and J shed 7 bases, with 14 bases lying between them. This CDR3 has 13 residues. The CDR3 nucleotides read TGTGCCTGGAGTAATGGCGGAGGGGCTGGCTACACCTTC. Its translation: CAWSNGGGAGYTF.

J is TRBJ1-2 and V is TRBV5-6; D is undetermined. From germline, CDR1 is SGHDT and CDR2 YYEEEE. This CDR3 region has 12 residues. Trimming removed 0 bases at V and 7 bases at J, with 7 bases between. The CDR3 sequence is CASSLGAVGYTF. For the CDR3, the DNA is TGTGCCAGCAGCTTGGGGGCGGTTGGCTACACCTTC.

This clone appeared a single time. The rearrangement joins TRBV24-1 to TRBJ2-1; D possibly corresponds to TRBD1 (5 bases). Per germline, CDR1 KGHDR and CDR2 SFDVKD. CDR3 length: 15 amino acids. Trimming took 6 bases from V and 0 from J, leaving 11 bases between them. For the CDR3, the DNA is TGTGCCACCAGTACGACAGCCAGCTCCTACAATGAGCAGTTCTTC. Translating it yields CATSTTASSYNEQFF.

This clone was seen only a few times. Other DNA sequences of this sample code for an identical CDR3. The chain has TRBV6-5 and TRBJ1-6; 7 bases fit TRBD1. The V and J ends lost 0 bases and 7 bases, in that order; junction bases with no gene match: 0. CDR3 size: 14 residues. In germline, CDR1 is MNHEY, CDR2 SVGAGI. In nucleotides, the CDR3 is TGTGCCAGCAGTTACTCGACAGGGAATTCACCCCTCCACTTT. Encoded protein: CASSYSTGNSPLHF.

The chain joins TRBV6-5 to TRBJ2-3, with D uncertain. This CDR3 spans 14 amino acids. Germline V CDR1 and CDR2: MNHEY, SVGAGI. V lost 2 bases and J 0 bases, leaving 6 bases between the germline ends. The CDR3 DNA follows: TGTGCCAGCAGTTACGTCGGTAGCACAGATACGCAGTATTTT. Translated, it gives CASSYVGSTDTQYF.

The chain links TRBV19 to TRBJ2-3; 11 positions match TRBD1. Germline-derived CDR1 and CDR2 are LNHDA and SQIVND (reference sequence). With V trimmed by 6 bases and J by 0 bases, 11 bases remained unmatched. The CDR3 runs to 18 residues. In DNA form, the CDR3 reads TGTGCCAGTAGCGATCGGACAGGGGGCCGATTCAGCACAGATACGCAGTATTTT. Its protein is CASSDRTGGRFSTDTQYF.

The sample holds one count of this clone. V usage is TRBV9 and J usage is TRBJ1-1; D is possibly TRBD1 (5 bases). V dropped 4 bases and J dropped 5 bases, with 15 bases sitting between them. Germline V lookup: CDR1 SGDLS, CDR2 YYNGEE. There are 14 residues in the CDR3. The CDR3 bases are TGTGCCAGCAGCCTAGGACCTGAGGGGACTGAAGCTTTCTTT. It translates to CASSLGPEGTEAFF.

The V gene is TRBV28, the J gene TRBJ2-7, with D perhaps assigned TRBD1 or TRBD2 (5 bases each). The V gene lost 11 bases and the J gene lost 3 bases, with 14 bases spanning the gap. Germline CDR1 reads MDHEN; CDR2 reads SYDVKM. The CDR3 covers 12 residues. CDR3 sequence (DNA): TGTGCCCCCTTCCAGGGAGTCTACGAGCAGTACTTC. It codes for CAPFQGVYEQYF.

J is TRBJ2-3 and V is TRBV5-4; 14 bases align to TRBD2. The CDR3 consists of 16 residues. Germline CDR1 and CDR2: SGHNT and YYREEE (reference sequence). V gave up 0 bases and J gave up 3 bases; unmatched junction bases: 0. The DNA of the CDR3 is TGTGCCAGCAGCTTGGGACTAGCGGGAGGGACAGATACGCAGTATTTT. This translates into CASSLGLAGGTDTQYF.

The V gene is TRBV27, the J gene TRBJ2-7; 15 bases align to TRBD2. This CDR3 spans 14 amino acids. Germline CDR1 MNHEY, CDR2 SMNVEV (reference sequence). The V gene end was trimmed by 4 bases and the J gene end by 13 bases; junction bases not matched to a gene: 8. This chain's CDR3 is CASSSRTSGRAVYF. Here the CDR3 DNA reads TGTGCCAGCAGTTCCCGGACTAGCGGGAGGGCCGTCTACTTC.

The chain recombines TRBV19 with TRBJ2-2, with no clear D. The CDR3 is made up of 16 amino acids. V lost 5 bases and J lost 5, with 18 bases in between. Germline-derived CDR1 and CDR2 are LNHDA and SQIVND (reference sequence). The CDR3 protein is CASSSPGRLTTGELFF. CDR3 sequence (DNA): TGTGCCAGTAGTTCCCCGGGTCGTTTGACGACCGGGGAGCTGTTTTTT.

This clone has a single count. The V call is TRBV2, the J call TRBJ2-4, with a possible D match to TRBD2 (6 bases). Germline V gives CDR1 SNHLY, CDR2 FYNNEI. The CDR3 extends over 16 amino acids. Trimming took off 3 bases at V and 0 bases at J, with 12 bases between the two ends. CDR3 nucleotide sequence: TGTGCCAGCAGTGACGTTCTAGCGCTAGCCAAAAACATTCAGTACTTC. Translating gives CASSDVLALAKNIQYF.